This TCR beta chain was sequenced during a study of spatial heterogeneity in lung cancer. Study-wide findings and caveats: Counts of expanded intratumoral alpha and beta TCRs tracked tumor mutation counts.

The study tagged each TCR cDNA molecule with a unique molecular identifier. Each CDR3 protein is one row after TCRdb ran MiXCR on the 5' RACE reads. The sample lists over 25,000 distinct CDR3 sequences; approximately 6.5% were seen once. This clonotype was detected ten times or more. The antigen is not known. Time point noted: sample taken at primary tumor resection. There were roughly 72 donors, all of them untreated patients with early-stage non-small cell lung cancer. Germline lookup yields CDR1 SGHRS and CDR2 YFSETQ. Trimming removed 4 bases from V and 2 bases from J; junction bases left unmatched: 5. This CDR3 is 14 amino acids long.

The chain combines TRBV5-1 with TRBJ2-5, with 7 positions matching TRBD1. This receptor was identified in a male donor with early-stage non-small cell lung cancer. The source was lung tumor tissue, collected at surgery. CDR3 nucleotides: TGCGCCAGCAGCCCGACGACAGGGCAAGAGACCCAGTACTTC. Amino acids: CASSPTTGQETQYF.